These T cell receptor beta chains were read from a single sample in a study of blood T cell repertoires in COVID-19. Sequencing used immunoSEQ multiplex PCR; TCRdb keeps in-frame clones, though not all of them. The data hold roughly 200,000 clones, with 90% observed a single time. The specimen was peripheral blood. These receptors were obtained from a man in his fifties with acute or convalescent COVID-19. CDR3s include the opening cysteine and the closing phenylalanine or tryptophan. A D gene is named only where the DNA matches it firmly. Size is omitted from some rows. Given values are once, few, many or a class for expanded clones.

clone_size	d_call	v_call	j_call	cdr3_nt	cdr3_aa
-	-	TRBV6-6	TRBJ1-5	TGTGCCAGCAGTTACTCGGGGGGGAGTCAGCCCCAGCATTTT	CASSYSGGSQPQHF
-	TRBD1	TRBV5-1	TRBJ2-2	TGCGCCAGCGTCCTTTCAGGGGGTACCGGGGAGCTGTTTTTT	CASVLSGGTGELFF
-	-	TRBV9	TRBJ2-2	TGTGCCAGCAGCCTAGAACAGGCCGGGGAGCTGTTTTTT	CASSLEQAGELFF
-	TRBD1	TRBV5-6	TRBJ1-5	TGTGCCAGCAGCTCGTCCGGGACAGGCTTCCAGCATTTT	CASSSSGTGFQHF
-	TRBD1	TRBV19	TRBJ1-5	TGTGCCAGTAGTATGGACAGGGTGAACAATCAGCCCCAGCATTTT	CASSMDRVNNQPQHF
-	-	TRBV9	TRBJ2-1	TGTGCCAGCAGCGTAGGCCCGGGTGAGCAGTTCTTC	CASSVGPGEQFF
-	-	TRBV9	TRBJ2-7	TGTGCCAGCAGCGTAGGAGGAGCGTCTGGCGAGCAGTACTTC	CASSVGGASGEQYF
-	-	TRBV7-3	TRBJ2-3	TGTGCCAGCAGCTTGACAGGTTTTACAGATACGCAGTATTTT	CASSLTGFTDTQYF
-	-	TRBV12-2	TRBJ1-3	TGTGCAAGTCGCTTCCATGTCGCGGACAGCTCTGGAAACACCATATATTTT	CASRFHVADSSGNTIYF
-	TRBD1	TRBV9	TRBJ1-2	TGTGCCAGCAGCCCAAGGGACAGGGGAATGGGAAACTATGGCTACACCTTC	CASSPRDRGMGNYGYTF
-	-	TRBV6-5	TRBJ1-4	TGTGCCAGCAGTAGAGGGGGTTTCGATGAAAAACTGTTTTTT	CASSRGGFDEKLFF
-	-	TRBV28	TRBJ1-6	TGTGCCAGCAGTTTTGAGGCCTATAATTCACCCCTCCACTTT	CASSFEAYNSPLHF
-	-	TRBV12-3/TRBV12-4	TRBJ1-1	TGTGCCAGCAGCCCCCCGGGGAACACTGAAGCTTTCTTT	CASSPPGNTEAFF
-	-	TRBV9	TRBJ1-5	TGTGCCAGCAGCGTTGGGGACATATTTTCTCAGCCCCAGCATTTT	CASSVGDIFSQPQHF
-	TRBD2	TRBV9	TRBJ2-1	TGTGCCAGCAGCGTAGCTTTCCCTAGCGGGAACGATGAGCAGTTCTTC	CASSVAFPSGNDEQFF
-	-	TRBV28	TRBJ1-2	TGTGCCAGCAGACCCCTGGGGGCGGCATACTATGGCTACACCTTC	CASRPLGAAYYGYTF
-	TRBD1	TRBV7-2	TRBJ2-1	TGTGCCAGCAGCTTCAGGAGGGGACAGGGGGCCTACAATGAGCAGTTCTTC	CASSFRRGQGAYNEQFF
-	TRBD1	TRBV19	TRBJ2-3	TGTGCCAGTAGCGGGACAGGCACGGCAGATACGCAGTATTTT	CASSGTGTADTQYF
-	-	TRBV11-2	TRBJ2-1	TGTGCCAGCAGGGGTAGCGGACCCTACAATGAGCAGTTCTTC	CASRGSGPYNEQFF
once	TRBD2	TRBV10-3	TRBJ2-1	TGTGCCATCAGTGACAAGCGGGGGCCCTACAATGAGCAGTTCTTC	CAISDKRGPYNEQFF
-	-	TRBV3-1/TRBV3-2	TRBJ1-3	TGTGCCAGCAGCCAAGACCCCCGACTGGTCTCTGGAAACACCATATATTTT	CASSQDPRLVSGNTIYF